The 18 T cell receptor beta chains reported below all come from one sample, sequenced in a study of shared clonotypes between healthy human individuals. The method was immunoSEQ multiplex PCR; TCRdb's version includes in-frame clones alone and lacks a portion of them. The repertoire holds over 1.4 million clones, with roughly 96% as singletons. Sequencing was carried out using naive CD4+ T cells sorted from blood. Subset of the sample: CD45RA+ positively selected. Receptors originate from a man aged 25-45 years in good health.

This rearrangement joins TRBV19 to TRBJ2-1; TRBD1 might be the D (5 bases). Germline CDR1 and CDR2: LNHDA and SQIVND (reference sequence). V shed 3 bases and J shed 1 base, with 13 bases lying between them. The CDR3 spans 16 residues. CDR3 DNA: TGTGCCAGTAGTATCCGTCCAGGGTTGTCCTACAATGAGCAGTTCTTC. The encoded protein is CASSIRPGLSYNEQFF.

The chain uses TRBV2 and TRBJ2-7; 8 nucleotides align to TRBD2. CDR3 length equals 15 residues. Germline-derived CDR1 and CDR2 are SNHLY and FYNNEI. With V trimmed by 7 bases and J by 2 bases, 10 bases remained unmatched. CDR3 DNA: TGTGCCAGCACAGCCTCGGGAGGGAGGACCTACGAGCAGTACTTC. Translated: CASTASGGRTYEQYF.

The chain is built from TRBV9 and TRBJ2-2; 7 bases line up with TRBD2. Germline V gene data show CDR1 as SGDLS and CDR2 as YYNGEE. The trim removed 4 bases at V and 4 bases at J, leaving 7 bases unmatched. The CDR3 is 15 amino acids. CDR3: CASSLEGGSTGELFF. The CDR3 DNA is TGTGCCAGCAGCCTGGAGGGAGGGTCCACCGGGGAGCTGTTTTTT. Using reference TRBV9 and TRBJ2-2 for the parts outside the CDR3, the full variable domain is DSGVTQTPKHLITATGQRVTLRCSPRSGDLSVYWYQQSLDQGLQFLIQYYNGEERAKGNILERFSAQQFPDLHSELNLSSLELGDSALYFCASSLEGGSTGELFFGEGSRLTVL.

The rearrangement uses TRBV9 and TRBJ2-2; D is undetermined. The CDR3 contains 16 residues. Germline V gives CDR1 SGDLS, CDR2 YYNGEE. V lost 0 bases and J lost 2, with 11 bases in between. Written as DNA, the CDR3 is TGTGCCAGCAGCGTAGACGGCAGGATTAACACCGGGGAGCTGTTTTTT. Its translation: CASSVDGRINTGELFF.

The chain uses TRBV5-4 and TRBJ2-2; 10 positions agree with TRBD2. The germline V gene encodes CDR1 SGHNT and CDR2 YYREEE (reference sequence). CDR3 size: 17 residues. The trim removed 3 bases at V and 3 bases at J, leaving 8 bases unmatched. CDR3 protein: CASSSGASGRDTGELFF. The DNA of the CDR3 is TGTGCCAGCAGCTCGGGGGCTAGCGGGAGAGACACCGGGGAGCTGTTTTTT.

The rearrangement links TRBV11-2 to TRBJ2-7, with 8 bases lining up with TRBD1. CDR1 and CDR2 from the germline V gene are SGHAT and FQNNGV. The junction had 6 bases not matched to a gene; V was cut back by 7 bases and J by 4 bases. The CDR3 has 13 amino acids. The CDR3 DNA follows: TGTGCCAGCAAGGACAGGGAGAAGTACGAGCAGTACTTC. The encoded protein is CASKDREKYEQYF.

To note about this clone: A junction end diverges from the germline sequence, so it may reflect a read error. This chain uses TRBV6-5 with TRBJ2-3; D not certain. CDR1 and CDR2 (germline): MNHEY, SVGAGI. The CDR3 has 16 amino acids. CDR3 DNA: TGTGCCAGCAGTTATCGGCGACCCCTGAGCACAGATGCGCAGTATTTT. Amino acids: CASSYRRPLSTDAQYF.

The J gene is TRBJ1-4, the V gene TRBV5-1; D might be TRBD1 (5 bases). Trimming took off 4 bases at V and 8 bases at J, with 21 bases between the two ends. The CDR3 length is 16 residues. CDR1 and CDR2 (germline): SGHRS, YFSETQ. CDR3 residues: CASSEPKGSGVEKLFF. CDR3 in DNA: TGCGCCAGCAGCGAACCTAAGGGGTCAGGAGTCGAAAAACTGTTTTTT.

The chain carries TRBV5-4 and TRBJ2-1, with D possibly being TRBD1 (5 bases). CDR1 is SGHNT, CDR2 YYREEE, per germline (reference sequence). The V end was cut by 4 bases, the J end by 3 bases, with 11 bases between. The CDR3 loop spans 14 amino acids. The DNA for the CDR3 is TGTGCCAGCAGCCGAAAGGGGATCTACAATGAGCAGTTCTTC. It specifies CASSRKGIYNEQFF.

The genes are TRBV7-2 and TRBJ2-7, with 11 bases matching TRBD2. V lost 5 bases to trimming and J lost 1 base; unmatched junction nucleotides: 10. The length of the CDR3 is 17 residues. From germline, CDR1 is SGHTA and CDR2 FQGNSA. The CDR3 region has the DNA TGTGCCAGCAGCCACCGTGCTAGCGGGAGGCCTTCCTACGAGCAGTACTTC. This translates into CASSHRASGRPSYEQYF.

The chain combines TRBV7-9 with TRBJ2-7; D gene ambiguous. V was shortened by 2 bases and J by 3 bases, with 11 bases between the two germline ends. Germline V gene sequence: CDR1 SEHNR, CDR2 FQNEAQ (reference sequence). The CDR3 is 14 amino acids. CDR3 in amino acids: CASSLSLRNYEQYF. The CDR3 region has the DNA TGTGCCAGCAGCTTATCGCTCAGGAACTACGAGCAGTACTTC.

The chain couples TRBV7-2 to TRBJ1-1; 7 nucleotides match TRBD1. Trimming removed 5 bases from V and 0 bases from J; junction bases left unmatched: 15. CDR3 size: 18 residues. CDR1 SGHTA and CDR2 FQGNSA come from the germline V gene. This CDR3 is CASSPRDRGVRMNTEAFF. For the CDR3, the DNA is TGTGCCAGCAGCCCGAGGGACAGAGGGGTACGTATGAACACTGAAGCTTTCTTT.

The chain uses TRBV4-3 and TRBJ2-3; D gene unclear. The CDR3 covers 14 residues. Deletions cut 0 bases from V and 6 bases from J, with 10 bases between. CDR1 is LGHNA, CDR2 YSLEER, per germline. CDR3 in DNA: TGCGCCAGCAGCCAAGATGGCAGTGGGGATACGCAGTATTTT. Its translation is CASSQDGSGDTQYF.

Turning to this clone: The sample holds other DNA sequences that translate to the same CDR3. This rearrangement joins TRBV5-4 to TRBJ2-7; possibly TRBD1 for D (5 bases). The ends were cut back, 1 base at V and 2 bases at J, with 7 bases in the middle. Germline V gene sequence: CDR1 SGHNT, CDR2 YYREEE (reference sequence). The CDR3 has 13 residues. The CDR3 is CASSLQGTYEQYF. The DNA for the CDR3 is TGTGCCAGCAGCTTGCAGGGCACCTACGAGCAGTACTTC.

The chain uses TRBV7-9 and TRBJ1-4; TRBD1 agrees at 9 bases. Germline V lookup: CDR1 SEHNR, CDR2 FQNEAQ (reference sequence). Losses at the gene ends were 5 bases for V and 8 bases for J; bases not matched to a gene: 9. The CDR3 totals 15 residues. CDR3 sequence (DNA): TGTGCCAGCAGCCCAGGGACAGGGTCGGGCGAAAAACTGTTTTTT. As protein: CASSPGTGSGEKLFF.

The CDR3 bases are TGCGCCAGCAGCTACAGTCCTGGAGATGAGCAGTTCTTC. This sequence encodes CASSYSPGDEQFF. The J gene is TRBJ2-1, the V gene TRBV5-1; D remains ambiguous. The CDR3 runs to 13 residues. V gave up 3 bases and J gave up 8 bases, with 12 bases separating them. Per the germline V gene, CDR1 is SGHRS and CDR2 is YFSETQ. The variable domain in full, with the rest retrieved from reference TRBV5-1 and TRBJ2-1, is KAGVTQTPRYLIKTRGQQVTLSCSPISGHRSVSWYQQTPGQGLQFLFEYFSETQRNKGNFPGRFSGRQFSNSRSEMNVSTLELGDSALYLCASSYSPGDEQFFGPGTRLTVL.

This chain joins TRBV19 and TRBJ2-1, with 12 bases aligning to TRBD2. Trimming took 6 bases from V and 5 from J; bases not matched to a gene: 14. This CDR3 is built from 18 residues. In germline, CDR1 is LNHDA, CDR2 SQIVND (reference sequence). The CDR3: CASRLSLAGGRGHNEQFF. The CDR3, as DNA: TGTGCCAGTAGACTAAGCCTAGCGGGAGGGCGGGGCCACAATGAGCAGTTCTTC.

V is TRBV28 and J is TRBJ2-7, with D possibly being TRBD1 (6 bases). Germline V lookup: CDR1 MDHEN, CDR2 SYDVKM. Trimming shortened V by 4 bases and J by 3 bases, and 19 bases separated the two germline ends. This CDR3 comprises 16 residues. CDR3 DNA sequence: TGTGCCAGCAGTTCTCCTACCCCAACAGGGATCTACGAGCAGTACTTC. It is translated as CASSSPTPTGIYEQYF.